Included here is one TCR beta chain sequence, with context. Its specificity is not known. The data were obtained in a study of T cells after yellow fever vaccination. The study, taken as a whole, reports: On re-exposure, the response was weaker but peaked faster, at day 5 versus 15.

MiXCR, applied by TCRdb to the 5' RACE reads, yields one record per CDR3 protein. The table shows hundreds of thousands of distinct CDR3 sequences, with 17% occurring only once. J was trimmed by 4 bases and V by 2 bases; bases with no gene match: 2. CDR1 is MNHEY and CDR2 is SVGAGI in the germline V gene. The CDR3 totals 15 residues. Sequences were derived from PBMCs, sampled 5 days after the first yellow fever vaccination. This clonotype was sampled from a man between 18 and 29 years old who received the YFV17D yellow fever vaccine. V usage is TRBV6-5 and J usage is TRBJ2-2; 9 bases fit TRBD2. The CDR3 protein is CASSYGLASTGELFF. CDR3 coding DNA: TGTGCCAGCAGTTACGGACTAGCGAGCACCGGGGAGCTGTTTTTT.